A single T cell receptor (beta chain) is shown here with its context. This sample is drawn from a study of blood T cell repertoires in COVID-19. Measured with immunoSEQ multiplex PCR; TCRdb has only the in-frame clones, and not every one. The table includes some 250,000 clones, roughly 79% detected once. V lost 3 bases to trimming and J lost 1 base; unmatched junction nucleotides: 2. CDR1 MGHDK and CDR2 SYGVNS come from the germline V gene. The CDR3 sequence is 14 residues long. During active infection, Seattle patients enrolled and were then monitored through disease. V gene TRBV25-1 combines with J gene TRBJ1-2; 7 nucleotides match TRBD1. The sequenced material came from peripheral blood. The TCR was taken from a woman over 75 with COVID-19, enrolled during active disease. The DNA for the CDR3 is TGTGCCAGCAGTGAGGACAGGCTTAACTATGGCTACACCTTC. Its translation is CASSEDRLNYGYTF.